A selection of T cell receptor beta chains follows, all from one sample in a study of cytomegalovirus exposure and HLA in healthy donors. Using immunoSEQ multiplex PCR, the repertoire was profiled, and TCRdb retains in-frame clones only, with some absent. The table shows roughly 150,000 clones, with 86% occurring only once. Source material: PBMCs. These TCRs come from a woman in her late teens or twenties in good health and CMV-seronegative. Both conserved end residues are part of each CDR3. The order of the fields is V gene, clone size, D gene, J gene, CDR3 DNA, CDR3 protein. The D gene is left open where the match is weak. Some rows have no size entry. The others give once, few or many, or a class for an expanded clone.

TRBV4-1	NA	TRBD1	TRBJ1-1	TGCGCCAGCAGCCAAGATACGCCCCCCCCGGCTCCGGGACAGGGACGGAACACTGAAGCTTTCTTT	CASSQDTPPPAPGQGRNTEAFF
TRBV5-4	NA	TRBD2	TRBJ2-3	TGTGCCAGCAGCTTCCCGACTAGCGGGGGGGCCAGGGGAACGCAGTATTTT	CASSFPTSGGARGTQYF
TRBV7-9	NA	NA	TRBJ2-1	TGTGCCAGCAGCACGGAGGACTGGAAATACAATGAGCAGTTCTTC	CASSTEDWKYNEQFF
TRBV7-9	NA	TRBD1	TRBJ1-2	TGTGCCAGCAGCTTAGGAGGACAGGTCTATGGCTACACCTTC	CASSLGGQVYGYTF
TRBV19	NA	NA	TRBJ1-5	TGTGCCAGTAGTTATAAATCAGGGGTAGATCAGCCCCAGCATTTT	CASSYKSGVDQPQHF
TRBV15	NA	TRBD1	TRBJ1-2	TGTGCCACCAGCAGTGGGACAGGGATCTATGGCTACACCTTC	CATSSGTGIYGYTF
TRBV29-1	NA	NA	TRBJ1-5	TGCAGCGCCTCGGCAGGGGAGGGTCAGCCCCAGCATTTT	CSASAGEGQPQHF
TRBV2	few	TRBD1	TRBJ1-2	TGTGCCAGCAGTGTGACAGGGGCTAACTATGGCTACACCTTC	CASSVTGANYGYTF
TRBV7-2	few	TRBD2	TRBJ2-7	TGTGCCAGCAGCTTAGTAGCCGGAGTAGCGGGTAACTCCTACGAGCAGTACTTC	CASSLVAGVAGNSYEQYF
TRBV4-3	NA	TRBD2	TRBJ2-3	TGCGCCAGCAGCCTGGAAATAGCGGGTAGCACAGATACGCAGTATTTT	CASSLEIAGSTDTQYF
TRBV28	NA	TRBD2	TRBJ2-2	TGTGCCAGCAGTTTTATCTTCTCCCGTCTCCCGGGGGGGAACACCGGGGAGCTGTTTTTT	CASSFIFSRLPGGNTGELFF
TRBV4-2	NA	NA	TRBJ1-4	TGTGCCAGCAGCCAAGATATGACTAATGAAAAACTGTTTTTT	CASSQDMTNEKLFF
TRBV2	once	NA	TRBJ1-1	TGTGCCAGCAGTGACCCCCGAGTTTTGAACACTGAAGCTTTCTTT	CASSDPRVLNTEAFF
TRBV4-3	NA	NA	TRBJ2-2	TGCGCCAGCAGCCAAGGGCAGGGAACCGGGGAGCTGTTTTTT	CASSQGQGTGELFF
TRBV11-2	NA	NA	TRBJ1-4	TGTGCCAGCAGCTTAGACGGCGGTCTCAATGAAAAACTGTTTTTT	CASSLDGGLNEKLFF
TRBV4-3	NA	TRBD2	TRBJ2-1	TGCGCCAGCAGCCAAACGGGACTAGCGGGAGATGAGCAGTTCTTC	CASSQTGLAGDEQFF
TRBV19	NA	NA	TRBJ1-4	TGTGCCAGTAGAATGTTGGTCGGGGTCGATTACATTTTT	CASRMLVGVDYIF
TRBV29-1	once	NA	TRBJ2-1	TGCAGCGTTGAATCCGGGACAACCAATGAGCAGTTCTTC	CSVESGTTNEQFF
TRBV7-6	NA	NA	TRBJ2-7	TGTGCCAGCAGCTTAGGGGCTAGTAGGGGTTCCTACGAGCAGTACTTC	CASSLGASRGSYEQYF
TRBV6-5	NA	TRBD1	TRBJ1-2	TGTGCCAGCAGTTACTCAGAGGGGGCTCACAGCTATGGCTACACCTTC	CASSYSEGAHSYGYTF
TRBV5-1	NA	TRBD1	TRBJ1-1	TGCGCCAGCAGCGGGGGACAGCGCATGAACACTGAAGCTTTCTTT	CASSGGQRMNTEAFF
TRBV7-6	once	NA	TRBJ2-7	TGTGCCAGCAGCACCCTAAGGGGGGAGCAGTACTTC	CASSTLRGEQYF
TRBV5-6	NA	NA	TRBJ1-2	TGTGCCAGCAGCTTGGTACCAGGGGCGGGCTATGGCTACACCTTC	CASSLVPGAGYGYTF
TRBV4-3	NA	NA	TRBJ2-1	TGCGCCAGCAGCCAAGATTTACCGGCCTACAATGAGCAGTTCTTC	CASSQDLPAYNEQFF
TRBV4-3	NA	TRBD2	TRBJ2-7	TGCGCCAGCAGCCCCCGGACTAGCGGGAGTCTATACGAGCAGTACTTC	CASSPRTSGSLYEQYF
TRBV5-1	NA	NA	TRBJ1-2	TGCGCCAGCAGAGAAGGCCAGGGGCGTCATAGGGACTATGGCTACACCTTC	CASREGQGRHRDYGYTF
TRBV4-1	NA	TRBD1	TRBJ1-1	TGCGCCAGCAGCCAGGGACAGGGACGGGGCACTGAAGCTTTCTTT	CASSQGQGRGTEAFF
TRBV7-2	once	TRBD1	TRBJ1-1	TGTGCCAGCAGCCTACACAGGGGGAACACTGAAGCTTTCTTT	CASSLHRGNTEAFF
TRBV6-5	NA	NA	TRBJ1-1	TGTGCCAGCAGTTACTCGGGGAGGGTGAACACTGAAGCTTTCTTT	CASSYSGRVNTEAFF
TRBV15	NA	NA	TRBJ1-2	TGTGCCACCAGCAGAGTCGGAGCAGAATCTAACTATGGCTACACCTTC	CATSRVGAESNYGYTF
TRBV9	NA	TRBD1	TRBJ2-1	TGTGCCAGCAGCGCTCGGACAGGGCTCTACAATGAGCAGTTCTTC	CASSARTGLYNEQFF
TRBV25-1	NA	TRBD2	TRBJ2-1	TGTGCCAGCCAACTAGCGGGGGGCAATGAGCAGTTCTTC	CASQLAGGNEQFF